This is a list of T cell receptor beta chains from one sample in a study of cytomegalovirus exposure and HLA in healthy donors. Produced via immunoSEQ multiplex PCR; TCRdb's table is partial and in-frame only. The sample shows roughly 120,000 clones, 82% of them seen only once. The sequenced sample consisted of PBMCs. All receptors come from a male donor in good health and CMV-seropositive. Each CDR3 is given with its conserved first and last residue. A D gene is named only where the DNA matches it firmly. Expanded clones get a size class; other rows say once, few or many, or leave the size out.

-	17	TRBJ2-1	TRBV4-1	-	TGCGCCAGCAGCCAACGGGTTTTCCCTAGCTCCTACAATGAGCAGTTCTTC	CASSQRVFPSSYNEQFF
-	15	TRBJ1-2	TRBV28	-	TGTGCCAGCAGTTTAGGTTTGGCAGGGAGGAGTGGCTACACCTTC	CASSLGLAGRSGYTF
-	18	TRBJ2-1	TRBV21-1	-	TGTGCCAGCAGCAAAGGGGGGACTAGCGGGAGTCCTAAGAATGAGCAGTTCTTC	CASSKGGTSGSPKNEQFF
few	15	TRBJ2-2	TRBV28	TRBD1	TGTGCCAGCAGTCCGACAGGGCGGTGGACCGGGGAGCTGTTTTTT	CASSPTGRWTGELFF
-	14	TRBJ2-7	TRBV6-6	TRBD1	TGTGCCAGCAGTGCGGACAGGGGAACCTACGAGCAGTACTTC	CASSADRGTYEQYF
-	12	TRBJ2-1	TRBV2	-	TGTGCCAGCAGTGGACTATCTAATGAGCAGTTCTTC	CASSGLSNEQFF
-	12	TRBJ2-7	TRBV29-1	-	TGCAGCGTACCAGGACAGAAGTACGAGCAGTACTTC	CSVPGQKYEQYF
-	15	TRBJ2-1	TRBV7-2	-	TGTGCCAGCAGCTTAGAGGAAGGGGGCTACAATGAGCAGTTCTTC	CASSLEEGGYNEQFF
-	15	TRBJ2-2	TRBV27	TRBD2	TGTGCCAGCAGTTTGGACGGGAGGGCCACCGGGGAGCTGTTTTTT	CASSLDGRATGELFF
-	15	TRBJ1-5	TRBV19	TRBD1	TGTGCCAGTATTCCGGGACAGGGAAGCAATCAGCCCCAGCATTTT	CASIPGQGSNQPQHF